Each of the 14 T cell receptor beta chains below was sequenced from the same sample in a study of OX40 agonist ivuxolimab in advanced cancers. Here immunoSEQ multiplex PCR was the method, and the copy in TCRdb shows in-frame clones only, minus some. There are about 46,000 clones in the sample; approximately 88% occur only once, and 12% lies in the top ten. The starting material was CD4+ or CD8+ T cells sorted from blood, obtained in a trial of the OX40 agonist ivuxolimab. The receptors derive from an adult with an advanced solid tumor such as melanoma, head and neck, liver or kidney cancer.

This clone counts as medium-sized. V usage is TRBV10-3 and J usage is TRBJ2-7; tentative D call: TRBD2 (6 bases). Germline V gene lookup returns CDR1 ENHRY and CDR2 SYGVKD. The CDR3 length is 11 residues. V was cut by 6 bases and J by 6 bases, with 9 bases left in between. Here the CDR3 reads CAIRLGGEQYF. For the CDR3, the DNA is TGTGCCATCAGGCTGGGGGGCGAGCAGTACTTC.

V gene TRBV7-9 combines with J gene TRBJ2-5; D remains unclear. There are 14 residues in the CDR3. Trimming stripped 5 bases from V and 5 bases from J, with 15 bases between. Per the germline V gene, CDR1 is SEHNR and CDR2 is FQNEAQ (reference sequence). CDR3 nucleotides: TGTGCCAGCAGCCCCCAAGGGCTCGAGGAGACCCAGTACTTC. Translation: CASSPQGLEETQYF.

The J gene is TRBJ2-1, the V gene TRBV4-3, with TRBD1 matching over 10 bases. The CDR3 loop spans 15 amino acids. Unmatched junction bases numbered 4, after V lost 0 bases and J lost 8 bases. Germline V CDR1 and CDR2: LGHNA, YSLEER. The chain's CDR3 is CASSQDWDRGYEQFF. As DNA, the CDR3 is TGCGCCAGCAGCCAAGATTGGGACAGGGGCTATGAGCAGTTCTTC.

This chain uses TRBV6-5 with TRBJ1-1; D not certain. This CDR3 contains 13 residues. Trimming left V 2 bases short and J 7 bases short, with 11 bases between. Germline CDR1 reads MNHEY; CDR2 reads SVGAGI. Here the CDR3 DNA reads TGTGCCAGCAGTTACGCCGACGGAGGTGAAGCTTTCTTT. This translates into CASSYADGGEAFF.

The gene calls are TRBV6-5 and TRBJ2-3; TRBD2 might be the D (7 bases). Germline V gene lookup returns CDR1 MNHEY and CDR2 SVGAGI. The V and J ends lost 2 bases and 4 bases respectively, with 10 bases between them. CDR3 length equals 14 residues. CDR3 DNA: TGTGCCAGCAGTTACGGAGGGGGGGCAGATACGCAGTATTTT. It is translated as CASSYGGGADTQYF.

The chain couples TRBV7-3 to TRBJ2-3; 8 positions agree with TRBD1. The J segment lost 1 base and the V segment lost 1 base, leaving 7 bases of the junction unmatched. The CDR3 is made up of 17 amino acids. Germline loops: CDR1 SGHTA, CDR2 FQGTGA. The CDR3 region is CASSLIAATGGTDTQYF. For the CDR3, the DNA is TGTGCCAGCAGCTTAATAGCGGCGACAGGGGGCACAGATACGCAGTATTTT.

This clone showed up just once. This chain links TRBV7-9 with TRBJ1-6; weak D call: TRBD1 (6 bases). CDR3 size: 17 residues. CDR1 and CDR2 (germline): SEHNR, FQNEAQ (reference sequence). Deletions cut 3 bases from V and 0 bases from J, with 12 bases between. Here the CDR3 reads CASSLDSSSSYNSPLHF. The CDR3 coding sequence is TGTGCCAGCAGCTTGGACAGCTCGAGCTCCTATAATTCACCCCTCCACTTT.

The chain has TRBV7-8 and TRBJ2-1; D gene ambiguous. From germline, CDR1 is SGHVS and CDR2 FQNEAQ. Trimming cost V 3 bases and J 6 bases, with 6 bases left between them. This CDR3 contains 12 residues. The CDR3 region is CASSFAGNEQFF. The CDR3 DNA reads TGTGCCAGCAGCTTCGCTGGCAATGAGCAGTTCTTC.

The rearrangement uses TRBV28 and TRBJ2-5, with 7 nucleotides matching TRBD2. V lost 4 bases to trimming and J lost 3 bases; unmatched junction nucleotides: 5. This CDR3 region has 14 residues. Germline CDR1 reads MDHEN; CDR2 reads SYDVKM. CDR3: CASSSTGGKETQYF. In DNA, the CDR3 is TGTGCCAGCAGTTCCACCGGGGGGAAAGAGACCCAGTACTTC. Full variable domain (rest looked up from reference TRBV28 and TRBJ2-5): DVKVTQSSRYLVKRTGEKVFLECVQDMDHENMFWYRQDPGLGLRLIYFSYDVKMKEKGDIPEGYSVSREKKERFSLILESASTNQTSMYLCASSSTGGKETQYFGPGTRLLVL.

This clone was observed once. The gene calls are TRBV29-1 and TRBJ1-3, with a possible D match to TRBD1 (5 bases). Germline CDR1 reads SQVTM; CDR2 reads ANQGSEA. CDR3 length: 15 residues. Trimming pared 5 bases from V and 2 bases from J, leaving 16 bases between. The CDR3 region has the DNA TGCAGCGTTATCAAAATAGGGGCAGCTGGAAACACCATATATTTT. This encodes CSVIKIGAAGNTIYF.

This chain joins TRBV7-9 and TRBJ1-6; D is unclear. V lost 1 base, J lost 9 bases, and 13 bases lay in between. This CDR3 has 15 residues. Germline CDR1 is SEHNR and CDR2 is FQNEAQ (reference sequence). CDR3 loop: CASSLGPSGGSPLHF. The CDR3 bases are TGTGCCAGCAGCTTAGGGCCCTCAGGCGGTTCACCCCTCCACTTT.

This chain joins TRBV29-1 and TRBJ1-2; D remains ambiguous. V lost 0 bases and J lost 6, with 23 bases in between. Germline V gene sequence: CDR1 SQVTM, CDR2 ANQGSEA. There are 17 residues in the CDR3. CDR3 amino acids: CSVEDPPKTSSQHGYTF. The DNA of the CDR3 is TGCAGCGTTGAAGATCCCCCAAAGACATCCTCTCAACATGGCTACACCTTC.

V gene TRBV9 combines with J gene TRBJ1-5; D is possibly TRBD1 (5 bases). CDR3 length: 14 amino acids. Trimming shortened V by 0 bases and J by 5 bases, and 9 bases separated the two germline ends. In germline, CDR1 is SGDLS, CDR2 YYNGEE. CDR3 nucleotides: TGTGCCAGCAGCGTAGGGGGCGGGGATCAGCCCCAGCATTTT. This encodes CASSVGGGDQPQHF.

This clone has only a few counts. The rearrangement links TRBV7-2 to TRBJ1-2, with TRBD1 identical over 7 bases. This CDR3 comprises 13 residues. CDR1 and CDR2 (germline): SGHTA, FQGNSA. V gave up 5 bases and J gave up 4 bases; unmatched junction bases: 4. This CDR3 is CASSPGGAYGYTF. The CDR3 DNA reads as TGTGCCAGCAGCCCAGGGGGTGCCTATGGCTACACCTTC. The whole variable domain, remainder taken from reference TRBV7-2 and TRBJ1-2, is GAGVSQSPSNKVTEKGKDVELRCDPISGHTALYWYRQSLGQGLEFLIYFQGNSAPDKSGLPSDRFSAERTGGSVSTLTIQRTQQEDSAVYLCASSPGGAYGYTFGSGTRLTVV.